The sequence of this T cell receptor (beta chain) was determined in a study of early stage breast cancer tumors. Study-level background: Eight ER+/PR+/HER2- tumors were invasive ductal; a few were invasive lobular. Around 10-fold was the mean read coverage per sample.

Per the germline V gene, CDR1 is LGHNA and CDR2 is YNFKEQ. V lost 0 bases, J lost 6 bases, and 6 bases lay in between. This CDR3 spans 14 amino acids. The method was immunoSEQ multiplex PCR; TCRdb's version includes in-frame clones alone and lacks a portion of them. The sample records tens of thousands of clones, 79% being singletons. The source material was blood. This clonotype was sampled from a person aged 55 to 69 with breast cancer. The chain employs TRBV4-2 and TRBJ1-6, with D unclear. Here the CDR3 reads CASSQDLINSPLHF. DNA for the CDR3: TGTGCCAGCAGCCAAGATTTGATTAATTCACCCCTCCACTTT.